This T cell receptor (beta chain) was recorded in a study of T cells in women clearing cervical HPV infection. Across the study: Case blood drawn at lesion detection; control blood after infection cleared. HLA type could not be excluded as a confounder. Findings and limits, study-wide: Richness differences could reflect unmeasured T-cell content per sample.

To note about this clone: The antigen remains unidentified. Read sequence stops 3 residues before the CDR3 end, and the germline J gene provides the missing end.

Germline-derived CDR1 and CDR2 are LNHDA and SQIVND (reference sequence). V lost 3 bases to trimming and J lost 4 bases, with 21 bases between them. CDR3 length equals 17 residues. Prevalent HPV16 infections were excluded; only incident single HPV16 infections included. TCRdb's copy holds only in-frame clones and misses some; the assay was immunoSEQ multiplex PCR. The clone table shows roughly 30,000 clones, with the ten largest holding approximately 7.5%. The chain is built from TRBV19 and TRBJ1-2, with D possibly TRBD1 on 5 matching bases. The clonotype was recovered from a woman aged 18 to 75 with a cervical HPV16 infection that either progressed to CIN3+ or cleared (not recorded which). Specimen: blood buffy coat. This CDR3 is CASSMRVSGELSYGYTF. The CDR3 DNA, read in part, is TGTGCCAGTAGTATGAGGGTTTCGGGGGAGTTGAGCTATGGC. The full variable domain, completed using reference TRBV19 and TRBJ1-2, is DGGITQSPKYLFRKEGQNVTLSCEQNLNHDAMYWYRQDPGQGLRLIYYSQIVNDFQKGDIAEGYSVSREKKESFPLTVTSAQKNPTAFYLCASSMRVSGELSYGYTFGSGTRLTVV.